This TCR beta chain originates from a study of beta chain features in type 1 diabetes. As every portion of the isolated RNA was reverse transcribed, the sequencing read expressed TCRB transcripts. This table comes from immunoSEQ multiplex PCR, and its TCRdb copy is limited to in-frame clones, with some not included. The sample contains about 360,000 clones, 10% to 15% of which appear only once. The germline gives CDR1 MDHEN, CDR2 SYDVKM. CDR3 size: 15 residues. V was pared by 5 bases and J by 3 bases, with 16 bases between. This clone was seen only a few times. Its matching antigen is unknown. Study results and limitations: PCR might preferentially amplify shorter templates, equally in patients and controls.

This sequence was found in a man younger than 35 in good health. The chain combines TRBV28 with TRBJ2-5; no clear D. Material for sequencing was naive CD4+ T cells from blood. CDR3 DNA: TGTGCCAGCAGTCCCCACAGCACAGCAAAAGAGACCCAGTACTTC. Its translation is CASSPHSTAKETQYF.